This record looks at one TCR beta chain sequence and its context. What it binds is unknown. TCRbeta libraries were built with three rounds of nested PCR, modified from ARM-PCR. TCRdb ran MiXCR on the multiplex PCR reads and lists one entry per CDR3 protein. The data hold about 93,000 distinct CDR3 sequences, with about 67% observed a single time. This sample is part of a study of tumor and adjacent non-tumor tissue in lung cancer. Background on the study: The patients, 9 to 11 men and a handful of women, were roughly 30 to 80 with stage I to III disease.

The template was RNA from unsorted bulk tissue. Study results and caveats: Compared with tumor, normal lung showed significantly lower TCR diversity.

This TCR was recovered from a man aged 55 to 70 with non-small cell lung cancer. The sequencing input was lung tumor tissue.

The CDR3 is CTNSFIGRQGEQFF. CDR3 nucleotide sequence: TGTACCAACAGCTTCATCGGGAGACAGGGTGAGCAGTTCTTC. This chain uses TRBV11-1 with TRBJ2-1; D is perhaps TRBD1 (7 bases). Germline V gene sequence: CDR1 SGHAT, CDR2 FQDESV (reference sequence). CDR3 length equals 14 residues. The full variable domain, with the rest looked up from reference TRBV11-1 and TRBJ2-1, is EAEVAQSPRYKITEKSQAVAFWCDPISGHATLYWYRQILGQGPELLVQFQDESVVDDSQLPKDRFSAERLKGVDSTLKIQPAELGDSAMYLCTNSFIGRQGEQFFGPGTRLTVL.